This is a list of T cell receptor beta chains from one sample in a study of CD8 T cells in ankylosing spondylitis. Using its own MiXCR run on the 5' RACE reads, TCRdb lists one record per CDR3 protein. The repertoire holds some 800,000 distinct CDR3 sequences, with roughly 10% as singletons. Sequencing used blood, either unsorted or a sorted T cell fraction (not recorded which). Receptors were obtained from a male donor with ankylosing spondylitis. Each CDR3 is given with its conserved first and last residue. D genes are given only for firm matches. Where a row states a size, it is once, few, many or the class of an expanded clone; other rows omit it.

v_gene: TRBV20-1; j_gene: TRBJ1-5; d_gene: NA; abundance: NA; CDR3aa: CSAKREGNQPQHF
v_gene: TRBV7-3; j_gene: TRBJ1-1; d_gene: TRBD1; abundance: NA; CDR3aa: CASSPGPDRVTEAFF
v_gene: TRBV6-6; j_gene: TRBJ2-2; d_gene: NA; abundance: few; CDR3aa: CASRAGNTGELFF
v_gene: TRBV5-1; j_gene: TRBJ2-7; d_gene: TRBD1; abundance: few; CDR3aa: CASSLTGQGRNEQYF
v_gene: TRBV12-3/TRBV12-4; j_gene: TRBJ1-2; d_gene: TRBD1; abundance: NA; CDR3aa: CASRRQGGNYGYTF
v_gene: TRBV24-1; j_gene: TRBJ1-1; d_gene: NA; abundance: few; CDR3aa: CATSDSRAGNTEAFF
v_gene: TRBV28; j_gene: TRBJ2-7; d_gene: NA; abundance: NA; CDR3aa: CATRGSGHSYEQYF
v_gene: TRBV28; j_gene: TRBJ2-1; d_gene: NA; abundance: few; CDR3aa: CASSLIPGTPSYNEQFF
v_gene: TRBV4-2; j_gene: TRBJ2-7; d_gene: TRBD2; abundance: few; CDR3aa: CASSRLGTSYEQYF
v_gene: TRBV7-2; j_gene: TRBJ1-1; d_gene: NA; abundance: NA; CDR3aa: CASSPRPGTLAHEAFF
v_gene: TRBV7-3; j_gene: TRBJ2-5; d_gene: NA; abundance: few; CDR3aa: CASSSSGAGETQYF
v_gene: TRBV11-2; j_gene: TRBJ2-5; d_gene: NA; abundance: few; CDR3aa: CASSERRGGRMETQYF
v_gene: TRBV7-7; j_gene: TRBJ2-1; d_gene: NA; abundance: NA; CDR3aa: CASSSGGAYNEQFF
v_gene: TRBV9; j_gene: TRBJ1-3; d_gene: NA; abundance: few; CDR3aa: CASSVPGSGNTIYF
v_gene: TRBV20-1; j_gene: TRBJ1-1; d_gene: NA; abundance: many; CDR3aa: CSAKRGANTEAFF
v_gene: TRBV29-1; j_gene: TRBJ1-2; d_gene: NA; abundance: many; CDR3aa: CSVVGVSGYTF
v_gene: TRBV29-1; j_gene: TRBJ2-3; d_gene: NA; abundance: NA; CDR3aa: CSSRTLTDTQYF
v_gene: TRBV29-1; j_gene: TRBJ2-6; d_gene: NA; abundance: few; CDR3aa: CSVAQHFSGANVLTF
v_gene: TRBV20-1; j_gene: TRBJ1-1; d_gene: TRBD1; abundance: NA; CDR3aa: CSAKQGINTEAFF
v_gene: TRBV5-5; j_gene: TRBJ1-5; d_gene: TRBD1; abundance: NA; CDR3aa: CASSLEGMTGGYQPQHF